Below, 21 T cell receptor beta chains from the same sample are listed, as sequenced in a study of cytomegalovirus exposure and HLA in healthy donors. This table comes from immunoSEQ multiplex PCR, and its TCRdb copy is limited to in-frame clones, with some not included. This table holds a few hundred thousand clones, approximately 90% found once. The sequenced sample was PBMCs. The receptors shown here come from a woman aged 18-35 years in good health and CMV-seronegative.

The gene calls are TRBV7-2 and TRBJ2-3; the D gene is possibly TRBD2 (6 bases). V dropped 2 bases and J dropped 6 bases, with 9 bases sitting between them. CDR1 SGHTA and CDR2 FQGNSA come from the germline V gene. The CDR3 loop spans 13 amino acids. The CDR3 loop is CASSLTGVDTQYF. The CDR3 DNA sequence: TGTGCCAGCAGCTTAACGGGAGTGGATACGCAGTATTTT.

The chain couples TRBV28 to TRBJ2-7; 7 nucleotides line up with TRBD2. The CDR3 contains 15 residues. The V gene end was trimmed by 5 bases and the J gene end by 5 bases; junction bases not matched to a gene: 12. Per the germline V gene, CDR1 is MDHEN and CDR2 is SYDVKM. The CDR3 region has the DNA TGTGCCAGCAGTCCGCCGGGGGAGGGGATACACGAGCAGTACTTC. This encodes CASSPPGEGIHEQYF.

CDR3 nucleotide sequence: TGTGCCAGCAGTGACCCCCTAGCGGATTCCTACAATGAGCAGTTCTTC. Amino acid sequence: CASSDPLADSYNEQFF. The V gene is TRBV6-1, the J gene TRBJ2-1; TRBD2 matches at 7 bases. The CDR3 runs to 16 residues. V lost 3 bases, J lost 1 base, and 6 bases stayed unmatched. The germline CDR1 and CDR2 sequences are MNHNS and SASEGT.

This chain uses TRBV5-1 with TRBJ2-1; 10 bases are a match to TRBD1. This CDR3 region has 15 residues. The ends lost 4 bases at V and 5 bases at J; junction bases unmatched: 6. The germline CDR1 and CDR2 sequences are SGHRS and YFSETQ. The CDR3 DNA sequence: TGCGCCAGCAGCCGCGGGACAGGGGCGAACAATGAGCAGTTCTTC. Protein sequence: CASSRGTGANNEQFF.

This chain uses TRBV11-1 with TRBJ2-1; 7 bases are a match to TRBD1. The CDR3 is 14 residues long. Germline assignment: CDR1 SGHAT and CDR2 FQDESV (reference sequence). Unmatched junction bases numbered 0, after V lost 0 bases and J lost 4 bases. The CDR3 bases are TGTGCCAGCAGCTTAGCGGGACAGTACAATGAGCAGTTCTTC. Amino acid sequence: CASSLAGQYNEQFF.

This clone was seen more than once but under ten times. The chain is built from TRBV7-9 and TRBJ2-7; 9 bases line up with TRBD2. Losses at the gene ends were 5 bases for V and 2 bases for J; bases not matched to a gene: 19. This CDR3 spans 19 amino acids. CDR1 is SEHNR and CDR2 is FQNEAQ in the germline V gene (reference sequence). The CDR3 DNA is TGTGCCAGCAGCCTCCTCCCCCAGGGGGGGTTAGCGGGAGCCTACGAGCAGTACTTC. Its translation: CASSLLPQGGLAGAYEQYF.

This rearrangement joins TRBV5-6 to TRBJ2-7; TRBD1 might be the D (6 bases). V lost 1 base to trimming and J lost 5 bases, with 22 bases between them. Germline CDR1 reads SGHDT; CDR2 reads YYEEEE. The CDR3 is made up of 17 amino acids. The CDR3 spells CASSLRMGTGRGNEQYF. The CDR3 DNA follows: TGTGCCAGCAGCTTGCGGATGGGTACAGGGAGAGGGAACGAGCAGTACTTC.

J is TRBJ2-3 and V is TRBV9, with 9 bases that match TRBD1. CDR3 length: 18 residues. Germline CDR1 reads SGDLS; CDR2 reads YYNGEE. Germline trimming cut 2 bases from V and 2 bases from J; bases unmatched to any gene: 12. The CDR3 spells CASSVLPGQGRHTDTQYF. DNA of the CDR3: TGTGCCAGCAGCGTCCTACCGGGACAGGGCCGTCACACAGATACGCAGTATTTT. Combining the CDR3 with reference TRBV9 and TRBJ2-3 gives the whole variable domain DSGVTQTPKHLITATGQRVTLRCSPRSGDLSVYWYQQSLDQGLQFLIQYYNGEERAKGNILERFSAQQFPDLHSELNLSSLELGDSALYFCASSVLPGQGRHTDTQYFGPGTRLTVL.

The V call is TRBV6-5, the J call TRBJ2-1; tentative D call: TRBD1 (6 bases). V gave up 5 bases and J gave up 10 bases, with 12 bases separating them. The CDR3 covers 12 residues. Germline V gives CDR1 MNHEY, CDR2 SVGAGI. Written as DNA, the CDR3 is TGTGCCAGCAGTCAGGGGTCGTTAGAGCAGTTCTTC. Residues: CASSQGSLEQFF.

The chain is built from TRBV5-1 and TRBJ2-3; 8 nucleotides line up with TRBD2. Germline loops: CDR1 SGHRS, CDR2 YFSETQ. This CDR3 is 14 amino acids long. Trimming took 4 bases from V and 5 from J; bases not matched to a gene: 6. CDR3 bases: TGCGCCAGCAGCCCGGGACTAGAGATAGATACGCAGTATTTT. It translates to CASSPGLEIDTQYF.

CDR3 bases: TGTGCCAGCAGTTATAGGCAGGGGGCTGTGGACACTGAAGCTTTCTTT. Amino acids: CASSYRQGAVDTEAFF. V and J are TRBV6-5 and TRBJ1-1; 8 nucleotides match TRBD1. Germline-derived CDR1 and CDR2 are MNHEY and SVGAGI. This CDR3 is built from 16 residues. Trimming removed 3 bases from V and 3 bases from J; junction bases left unmatched: 9.

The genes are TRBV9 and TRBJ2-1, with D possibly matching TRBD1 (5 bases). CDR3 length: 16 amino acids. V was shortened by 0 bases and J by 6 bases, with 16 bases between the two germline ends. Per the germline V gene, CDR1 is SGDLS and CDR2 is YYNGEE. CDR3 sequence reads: CASSVGAGRVPNEQFF. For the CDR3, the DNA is TGTGCCAGCAGCGTAGGGGCAGGGCGAGTCCCCAATGAGCAGTTCTTC. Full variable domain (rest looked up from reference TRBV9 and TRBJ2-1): DSGVTQTPKHLITATGQRVTLRCSPRSGDLSVYWYQQSLDQGLQFLIQYYNGEERAKGNILERFSAQQFPDLHSELNLSSLELGDSALYFCASSVGAGRVPNEQFFGPGTRLTVL.

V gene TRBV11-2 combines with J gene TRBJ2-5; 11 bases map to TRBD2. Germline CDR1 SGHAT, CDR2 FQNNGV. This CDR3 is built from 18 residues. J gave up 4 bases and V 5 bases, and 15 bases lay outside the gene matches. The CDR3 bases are TGTGCCAGCAGCCCCTTAGGAGGGACTAGCGGAACCCCAGAGACCCAGTACTTC. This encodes CASSPLGGTSGTPETQYF.

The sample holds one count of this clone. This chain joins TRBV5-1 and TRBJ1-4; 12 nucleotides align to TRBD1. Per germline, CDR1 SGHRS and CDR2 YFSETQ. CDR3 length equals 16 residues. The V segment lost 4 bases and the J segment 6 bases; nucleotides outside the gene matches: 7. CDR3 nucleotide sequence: TGCGCCAGCAGCCTGACCCGGGACAGGGGGCATGAAAAACTGTTTTTT. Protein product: CASSLTRDRGHEKLFF.

This chain's CDR3 is CASSAGHKGLYGYTF. CDR3 sequence (DNA): TGTGCCAGCAGTGCGGGCCACAAAGGGCTCTATGGCTACACCTTC. The V and J genes are TRBV27 and TRBJ1-2; D unresolved. V gave up 5 bases and J gave up 4 bases, with 17 bases separating them. The CDR3 consists of 15 residues. The germline V gene encodes CDR1 MNHEY and CDR2 SMNVEV (reference sequence).

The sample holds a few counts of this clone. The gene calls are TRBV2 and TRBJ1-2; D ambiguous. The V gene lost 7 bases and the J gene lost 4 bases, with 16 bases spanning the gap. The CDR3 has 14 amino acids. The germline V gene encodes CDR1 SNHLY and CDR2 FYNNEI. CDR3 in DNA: TGTGCCAGCACTTTTCAGGCCCAAAGCTATGGCTACACCTTC. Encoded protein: CASTFQAQSYGYTF.

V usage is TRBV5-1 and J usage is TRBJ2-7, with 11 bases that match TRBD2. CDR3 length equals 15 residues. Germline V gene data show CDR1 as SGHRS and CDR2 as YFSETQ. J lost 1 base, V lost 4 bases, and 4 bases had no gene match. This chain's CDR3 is CASSPTSGGSYEQYF. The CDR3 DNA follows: TGCGCCAGCAGCCCAACTAGCGGGGGATCCTACGAGCAGTACTTC.

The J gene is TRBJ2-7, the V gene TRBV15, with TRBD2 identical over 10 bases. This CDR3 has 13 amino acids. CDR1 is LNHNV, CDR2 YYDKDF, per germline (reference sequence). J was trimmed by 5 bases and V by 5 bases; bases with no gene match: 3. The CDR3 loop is CATSGLAGDEQYF. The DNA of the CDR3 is TGTGCCACCAGCGGGCTAGCGGGAGACGAGCAGTACTTC.

CDR3 residues: CASSVPGQGALRQETQYF. DNA of the CDR3: TGTGCCAGCAGCGTCCCGGGACAGGGGGCTTTGCGGCAAGAGACCCAGTACTTC. The chain recombines TRBV28 with TRBJ2-5; 12 bases map to TRBD1. Germline V gene lookup returns CDR1 MDHEN and CDR2 SYDVKM. Trimming took 6 bases from V and 2 from J; bases not matched to a gene: 13. This CDR3 contains 18 residues.

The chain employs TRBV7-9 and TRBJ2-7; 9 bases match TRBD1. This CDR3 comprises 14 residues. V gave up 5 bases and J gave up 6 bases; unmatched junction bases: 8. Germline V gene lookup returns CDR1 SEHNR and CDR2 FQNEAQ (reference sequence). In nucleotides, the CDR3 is TGTGCCAGCAGCACCGGGACAGGGAGCTTCGAGCAGTACTTC. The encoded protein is CASSTGTGSFEQYF.

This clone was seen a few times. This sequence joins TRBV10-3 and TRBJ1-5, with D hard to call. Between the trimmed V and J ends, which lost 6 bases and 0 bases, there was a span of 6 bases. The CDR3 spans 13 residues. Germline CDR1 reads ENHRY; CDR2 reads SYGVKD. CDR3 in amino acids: CAIRGSSNQPQHF. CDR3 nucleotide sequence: TGTGCCATCAGGGGCAGTAGCAATCAGCCCCAGCATTTT.